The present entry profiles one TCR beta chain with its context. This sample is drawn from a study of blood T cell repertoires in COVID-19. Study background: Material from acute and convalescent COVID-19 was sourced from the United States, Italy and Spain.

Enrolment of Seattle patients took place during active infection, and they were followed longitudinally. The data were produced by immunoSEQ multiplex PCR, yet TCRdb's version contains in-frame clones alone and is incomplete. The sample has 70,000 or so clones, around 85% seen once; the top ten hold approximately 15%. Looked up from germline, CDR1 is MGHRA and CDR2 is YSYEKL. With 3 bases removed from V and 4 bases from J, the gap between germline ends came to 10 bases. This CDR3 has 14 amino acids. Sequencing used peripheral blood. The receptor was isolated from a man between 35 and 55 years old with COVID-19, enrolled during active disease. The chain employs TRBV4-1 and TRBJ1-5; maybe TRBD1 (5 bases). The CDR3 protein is CASSQTDGNQPQHF. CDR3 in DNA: TGCGCCAGCAGCCAGACAGACGGAAATCAGCCCCAGCATTTT.